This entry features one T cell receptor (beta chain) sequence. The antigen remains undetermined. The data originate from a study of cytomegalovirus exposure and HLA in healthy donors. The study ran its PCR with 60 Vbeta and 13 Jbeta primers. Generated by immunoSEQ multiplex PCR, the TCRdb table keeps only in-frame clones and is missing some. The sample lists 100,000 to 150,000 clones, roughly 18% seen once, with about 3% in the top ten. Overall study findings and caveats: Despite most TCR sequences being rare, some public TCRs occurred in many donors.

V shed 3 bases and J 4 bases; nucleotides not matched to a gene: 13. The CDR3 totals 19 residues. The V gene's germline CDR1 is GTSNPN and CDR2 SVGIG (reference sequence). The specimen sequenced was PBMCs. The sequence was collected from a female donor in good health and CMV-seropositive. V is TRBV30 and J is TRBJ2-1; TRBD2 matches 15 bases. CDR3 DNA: TGTGCCTGGAGGAAATTAAGAGGGACTAGCGGGGGGTTATACAATGAGCAGTTCTTC. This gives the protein CAWRKLRGTSGGLYNEQFF.